The clone carrying this T cell receptor beta chain was seen a single time. This sample was taken from a study of blood T cell repertoires in COVID-19. The overall study: Sources were T cells, B-cell-depleted T cells, or PBMCs; the material itself was cDNA or gDNA.

Sequencing was performed with immunoSEQ multiplex PCR; in TCRdb, only in-frame clones are kept and a portion is missing. Among about 140,000 clones listed, approximately 80% were seen once. Trimming cost V 4 bases and J 0 bases, with 10 bases left between them. Germline V gives CDR1 ENHRY, CDR2 SYGVKD. This CDR3 is built from 15 residues. The receptor was derived from a man in his 70s who had recovered from COVID-19. The chain couples TRBV10-3 to TRBJ1-5; D possibly corresponds to TRBD1 (5 bases). Material for sequencing was peripheral blood. Here the CDR3 DNA reads TGTGCCATCAGTGTGCAAGGGGATAGCAATCAGCCCCAGCATTTT. Translated: CAISVQGDSNQPQHF.